Each of the 25 T cell receptor beta chains below was sequenced from the same sample in a study of cytomegalovirus exposure and HLA in healthy donors. Primers: 60 Vbeta forward and 13 Jbeta reverse. Repertoires were generated with immunoSEQ multiplex PCR, while TCRdb's copy carries only in-frame clones and drops some. The top ten hold about 7.7% of the sample, which has 180,000 or so clones, roughly 75% seen once. Sequenced: PBMCs. The receptors derive from a woman aged 40 to 50 in good health and CMV-seropositive.

A remark on this clone: Germline is not matched at one junction end, which may reflect a read error. The genes are TRBV2 and TRBJ1-3; D might be TRBD1 (5 bases). Germline values: CDR1 SNHLY, CDR2 FYNNEI. This CDR3 is 14 amino acids long. Written as DNA, the CDR3 is TGTGCCAGCAGTGATAGGTCGGACACAGCGAAGTTGGGGTTT. Translated: CASSDRSDTAKLGF.

The chain carries TRBV5-1 and TRBJ2-2; D is unclear. V dropped 6 bases and J dropped 3 bases, with 9 bases sitting between them. The CDR3 consists of 13 residues. CDR1 and CDR2 (germline): SGHRS, YFSETQ. The CDR3 nucleotides read TGCGCCAGCATGGCGGATGACACCGGGGAGCTGTTTTTT. It is translated as CASMADDTGELFF.

The gene calls are TRBV30 and TRBJ1-5; 12 bases align to TRBD1. CDR1 GTSNPN and CDR2 SVGIG come from the germline V gene (reference sequence). Unmatched junction bases numbered 7, after V lost 0 bases and J lost 1 base. This CDR3 has 18 amino acids. CDR3 in amino acids: CAWSVRDRGRRSNQPQHF. DNA for the CDR3: TGTGCCTGGAGTGTACGGGACAGGGGGCGGAGAAGCAATCAGCCCCAGCATTTT.

The chain is built from TRBV5-4 and TRBJ2-1; 15 nucleotides line up with TRBD2. Germline V gives CDR1 SGHNT, CDR2 YYREEE (reference sequence). This CDR3 has 16 amino acids. Trimming took 7 bases from V and 7 from J; bases not matched to a gene: 9. The CDR3 coding sequence is TGTGCCAGCGGAGGACCGGGACTAGCGGGAGGTAATGAGCAGTTCTTC. Amino acids: CASGGPGLAGGNEQFF.

The chain carries TRBV11-2 and TRBJ2-7, with D unresolved. Germline CDR1 and CDR2: SGHAT and FQNNGV. CDR3 length equals 12 residues. Trimming took 1 base from V and 6 from J, leaving 7 bases between them. CDR3: CASSLASVEQYF. For the CDR3, the DNA is TGTGCCAGCAGCTTAGCTTCGGTCGAGCAGTACTTC.

The chain's CDR3 is CAISGRRATASTDTQYF. The CDR3 region has the DNA TGTGCCATCAGTGGAAGGCGCGCGACAGCATCCACAGATACGCAGTATTTT. The V gene is TRBV10-3, the J gene TRBJ2-3, with a tentative D call TRBD1 (5 bases). CDR1 and CDR2 (germline): ENHRY, SYGVKD. Trimming shortened V by 4 bases and J by 2 bases, and 19 bases separated the two germline ends. The CDR3 is 17 residues long.

The J gene is TRBJ2-1, the V gene TRBV9; TRBD1 agrees at 9 bases. CDR1 SGDLS and CDR2 YYNGEE come from the germline V gene. V trimming: 0 bases; J trimming: 7 bases; junction bases outside the gene matches: 8. The CDR3 covers 16 residues. The CDR3 DNA reads TGTGCCAGCAGCGTAGGGGGGACAGGGCTTCAGAATGAGCAGTTCTTC. Translated: CASSVGGTGLQNEQFF.

V usage is TRBV15 and J usage is TRBJ1-6; 9 positions agree with TRBD1. There are 14 residues in the CDR3. Looked up from germline, CDR1 is LNHNV and CDR2 is YYDKDF (reference sequence). Germline trimming cut 2 bases from V and 10 bases from J; bases unmatched to any gene: 3. The CDR3 here is CATSRRDRESPLHF. As DNA, the CDR3 is TGTGCCACCAGCAGAAGGGACAGGGAATCACCCCTCCACTTT.

This sequence joins TRBV6-1 and TRBJ2-7; 7 nucleotides match TRBD2. Germline CDR1 reads MNHNS; CDR2 reads SASEGT. The CDR3 is made up of 13 amino acids. The V gene end was trimmed by 7 bases and the J gene end by 5 bases; junction bases not matched to a gene: 8. CDR3 protein: CASTGGGANEQYF. The CDR3 nucleotides are TGTGCCAGCACCGGGGGAGGGGCCAACGAGCAGTACTTC.

With regard to this clone: A junction boundary mismatches the germline segment, possibly from a read error. This CDR3 is also generated by other DNA sequences in the sample. The chain has TRBV7-6 and TRBJ1-1, with 7 bases aligning to TRBD1. The CDR3 covers 18 residues. The germline V gene encodes CDR1 SGHVS and CDR2 FNYEAQ. CDR3 sequence (DNA): TGTGCCAGCAGCGTGGCGGCTACCCCAGGGGGTCTGAACACTGAAGCCTTCTTT. Protein product: CASSVAATPGGLNTEAFF.

The chain is built from TRBV19 and TRBJ1-2, with a possible D match to TRBD1 (5 bases). The germline gives CDR1 LNHDA, CDR2 SQIVND (reference sequence). The CDR3 totals 12 residues. Trimming removed 5 bases from V and 4 bases from J, with 8 bases in between. CDR3 DNA: TGTGCCAGTAGTGACAGTCTCTATGGCTACACCTTC. Translation gives CASSDSLYGYTF. The complete variable domain, with remaining parts taken from reference TRBV19 and TRBJ1-2, reads DGGITQSPKYLFRKEGQNVTLSCEQNLNHDAMYWYRQDPGQGLRLIYYSQIVNDFQKGDIAEGYSVSREKKESFPLTVTSAQKNPTAFYLCASSDSLYGYTFGSGTRLTVV.

The chain joins TRBV27 to TRBJ2-7, with D tentatively TRBD1 (5 bases). V shed 0 bases and J shed 2 bases, with 5 bases lying between them. The CDR3 totals 13 residues. Looked up from germline, CDR1 is MNHEY and CDR2 is SMNVEV (reference sequence). CDR3 residues: CASSLSGPYEQYF. The CDR3 nucleotides read TGTGCCAGCAGTTTATCGGGGCCCTACGAGCAGTACTTC.

The chain has TRBV29-1 and TRBJ2-4; maybe TRBD1 (5 bases). Germline V gene data show CDR1 as SQVTM and CDR2 as ANQGSEA. Trimming took 7 bases from V and 5 from J, leaving 9 bases between them. The CDR3 is made up of 11 amino acids. DNA of the CDR3: TGCAGCGGTACAGGACAAAACATTCAGTACTTC. It is translated as CSGTGQNIQYF.

The chain carries TRBV6-1 and TRBJ2-3; maybe TRBD2 (6 bases). CDR1 is MNHNS, CDR2 SASEGT, per germline. The CDR3 runs to 15 residues. Trimming took 7 bases from V and 2 from J, leaving 16 bases between them. The CDR3 nucleotides read TGTGCCAGCACAGATAGCGGACGATCCACAGATACGCAGTATTTT. Protein: CASTDSGRSTDTQYF.

DNA of the CDR3: TGTGCCAGCACTCCTAAGGCCGGGACAACGAATCAGCCCCAGCATTTT. This gives the protein CASTPKAGTTNQPQHF. The chain joins TRBV19 to TRBJ1-5; D possibly corresponds to TRBD1 (6 bases). Germline CDR1 is LNHDA and CDR2 is SQIVND (reference sequence). V dropped 9 bases and J dropped 4 bases, with 22 bases sitting between them. The CDR3 contains 16 residues.

The genes are TRBV5-6 and TRBJ1-2; a possible D gene is TRBD1 (5 bases). The CDR3 totals 17 residues. Trimming left V 3 bases short and J 8 bases short, with 26 bases between. The V gene's germline CDR1 is SGHDT and CDR2 YYEEEE. CDR3 in DNA: TGTGCCAGCAGCTGGGGGGTTCCCACCTCCGCGGGGAGCGGCTACACCTTC. This gives the protein CASSWGVPTSAGSGYTF.

The J gene is TRBJ2-1, the V gene TRBV5-4; 8 bases map to TRBD2. The germline CDR1 and CDR2 sequences are SGHNT and YYREEE (reference sequence). Trimming at V came to 4 bases and at J to 2 bases, leaving 5 bases not matched to a gene. This CDR3 comprises 15 residues. The CDR3 sequence is CASSITSGTYNEQFF. The CDR3 DNA sequence: TGTGCCAGCAGCATTACTAGCGGAACCTACAATGAGCAGTTCTTC.

The V gene is TRBV28, the J gene TRBJ2-7, with D unclear. With 6 bases removed from V and 3 bases from J, the gap between germline ends came to 6 bases. The CDR3 extends over 11 amino acids. Germline loops: CDR1 MDHEN, CDR2 SYDVKM. The CDR3 DNA sequence: TGTGCCAGCAGCGGGTACTACGAGCAGTACTTC. Translated: CASSGYYEQYF.

Note on this clone: At the DNA level, this CDR3 is encoded by other sequences in the same sample as well. This rearrangement joins TRBV9 to TRBJ2-1, with TRBD2 identical over 8 bases. The CDR3 is made up of 15 amino acids. The V gene end was trimmed by 0 bases and the J gene end by 4 bases; junction bases not matched to a gene: 3. Germline CDR1 SGDLS, CDR2 YYNGEE. CDR3 sequence (DNA): TGTGCCAGCAGCGTAGGTACTAGCGGATACAATGAGCAGTTCTTC. Protein sequence: CASSVGTSGYNEQFF.

This CDR3 is CATSGSGYEQYF. The CDR3 coding sequence is TGTGCCACCAGCGGAAGCGGGTACGAGCAGTACTTC. The rearrangement uses TRBV15 and TRBJ2-7, with a weak D call TRBD2 (6 bases). Germline values: CDR1 LNHNV, CDR2 YYDKDF (reference sequence). V lost 5 bases and J lost 4, with 9 bases in between. The CDR3 has 12 residues.

This chain connects TRBV7-9 to TRBJ2-1, with 12 bases aligning to TRBD2. V gave up 5 bases and J gave up 14 bases; unmatched junction bases: 13. This CDR3 spans 15 amino acids. Germline CDR1 reads SEHNR; CDR2 reads FQNEAQ (reference sequence). The CDR3 coding sequence is TGTGCCAGCAGCCTTAGGTCTCTAGCGGGAGGGCCTGAGTTCTTC. It yields the protein CASSLRSLAGGPEFF.

A remark on this clone: Sequence at one end of the junction differs from germline and may be a read error. The chain has TRBV7-7 and TRBJ1-2; TRBD1 agrees at 12 bases. Germline V CDR1 and CDR2: SSHAT, FNYEAQ (reference sequence). The CDR3 is made up of 16 amino acids. The CDR3 bases are TGTGCTAGCAGCCCCTCCGGGACAGGGGGCGCATATGGCTACACCTTC. Translating it yields CASSPSGTGGAYGYTF.

V gene TRBV7-9 combines with J gene TRBJ1-4; maybe TRBD1 (5 bases). The CDR3 contains 15 residues. Germline loops: CDR1 SEHNR, CDR2 FQNEAQ (reference sequence). Trimming shortened V by 0 bases and J by 7 bases, and 12 bases separated the two germline ends. CDR3 sequence: CASSLARQGGEKLFF. For the CDR3, the DNA is TGTGCCAGCAGCTTAGCGCGGCAGGGTGGTGAAAAACTGTTTTTT.

This clone was recorded once. The gene calls are TRBV27 and TRBJ2-5; D is possibly TRBD2 (6 bases). Germline V gene data show CDR1 as MNHEY and CDR2 as SMNVEV (reference sequence). V was shortened by 5 bases and J by 5 bases, with 15 bases between the two germline ends. The CDR3 runs 14 residues. CDR3 DNA: TGTGCCAGCAGTAGGCCGGGCGCGGGGGAGACCCAGTACTTC. Protein sequence: CASSRPGAGETQYF.

The chain combines TRBV4-3 with TRBJ2-4; possibly TRBD1 for D (6 bases). Trimming pared 4 bases from V and 6 bases from J, leaving 19 bases between. The CDR3 consists of 16 residues. Per germline, CDR1 LGHNA and CDR2 YSLEER. In DNA, the CDR3 is TGCGCCAGCAGCCGAGACCGGGACATCCAACTAAACATTCAGTACTTC. It yields the protein CASSRDRDIQLNIQYF.